Listed below are T cell receptor beta chains from one sample, sequenced in a study of blood T cell repertoires in COVID-19. Sequenced by immunoSEQ multiplex PCR; TCRdb stores in-frame clones only, minus some. The sample carries some 93,000 clones, roughly 83% recorded once. Sequencing was carried out using peripheral blood. These receptors all come from a human donor in a cohort sampled during active COVID-19. CDR3s include the opening cysteine and the closing phenylalanine or tryptophan. The order of the fields is V gene, clone size, J gene, D gene, CDR3 protein. The D gene is left open where the match is weak. The size entry is marked missing in some rows and otherwise reads once, few, many or a size class.

v_call: TRBV18; clone_size: many; j_call: TRBJ1-1; d_call: .; cdr3_aa: CASSPPSGRTEAFF
v_call: TRBV18; clone_size: .; j_call: TRBJ2-5; d_call: TRBD1; cdr3_aa: CASSPETGGETQYF
v_call: TRBV6-2/TRBV6-3; clone_size: .; j_call: TRBJ2-5; d_call: TRBD2; cdr3_aa: CASSYGTSGRRETQYF
v_call: TRBV7-2; clone_size: .; j_call: TRBJ1-1; d_call: TRBD1; cdr3_aa: CASSYSDRLGAFF
v_call: TRBV7-9; clone_size: .; j_call: TRBJ2-7; d_call: .; cdr3_aa: CASSLQGFEQYF
v_call: TRBV18; clone_size: .; j_call: TRBJ2-3; d_call: .; cdr3_aa: CASSRTGGTDTQYF
v_call: TRBV12-5; clone_size: .; j_call: TRBJ2-1; d_call: TRBD2; cdr3_aa: CASAQGGSFSEQFF
v_call: TRBV27; clone_size: .; j_call: TRBJ2-7; d_call: .; cdr3_aa: CASSPRSGLYEQYF
v_call: TRBV25-1; clone_size: few; j_call: TRBJ2-1; d_call: .; cdr3_aa: CASKPRGTYNEQFF
v_call: TRBV3-1/TRBV3-2; clone_size: .; j_call: TRBJ1-1; d_call: .; cdr3_aa: CASSGTEKNTEAFF
v_call: TRBV7-3; clone_size: few; j_call: TRBJ2-5; d_call: TRBD1; cdr3_aa: CASSRTGRGETQYF
v_call: TRBV19; clone_size: .; j_call: TRBJ2-7; d_call: .; cdr3_aa: CASRGRGYGAYEQYF
v_call: TRBV2; clone_size: .; j_call: TRBJ2-1; d_call: .; cdr3_aa: CASSEDRVDEQFF
v_call: TRBV18; clone_size: .; j_call: TRBJ2-2; d_call: .; cdr3_aa: CASSLTGGTGELFF
v_call: TRBV13; clone_size: .; j_call: TRBJ1-6; d_call: TRBD1; cdr3_aa: CASSLGRDRGSYNSPLHF
v_call: TRBV5-1; clone_size: .; j_call: TRBJ2-3; d_call: TRBD1; cdr3_aa: CASSLGQQGTDTQYF
v_call: TRBV12-3/TRBV12-4; clone_size: .; j_call: TRBJ1-2; d_call: .; cdr3_aa: CASSTQGNYGYTF
v_call: TRBV2; clone_size: few; j_call: TRBJ2-7; d_call: TRBD1; cdr3_aa: CASNRDREGEQYF
v_call: TRBV4-2; clone_size: few; j_call: TRBJ1-5; d_call: .; cdr3_aa: CASSQDRRVSLPQHF
v_call: TRBV7-2; clone_size: .; j_call: TRBJ2-4; d_call: TRBD1; cdr3_aa: CASSPTGVAKNIQYF
v_call: TRBV20-1; clone_size: .; j_call: TRBJ1-2; d_call: .; cdr3_aa: CSARQSRGTF
v_call: TRBV7-9; clone_size: .; j_call: TRBJ2-3; d_call: .; cdr3_aa: CASGSPFRGNTQYF
v_call: TRBV4-1; clone_size: .; j_call: TRBJ1-2; d_call: TRBD1; cdr3_aa: CASSQRGRDGYTF
v_call: TRBV5-1; clone_size: .; j_call: TRBJ2-7; d_call: TRBD2; cdr3_aa: CASSPSGGPYEQYF
v_call: TRBV25-1; clone_size: few; j_call: TRBJ1-4; d_call: TRBD1; cdr3_aa: CASSEGWGRGDEKLFF
v_call: TRBV28; clone_size: few; j_call: TRBJ2-1; d_call: TRBD2; cdr3_aa: CASRSGSLYEQFF
v_call: TRBV7-2; clone_size: .; j_call: TRBJ2-3; d_call: TRBD2; cdr3_aa: CASSETSGSPDTQYF
v_call: TRBV28; clone_size: .; j_call: TRBJ2-7; d_call: TRBD2; cdr3_aa: CASAGGGLTYEQYF
v_call: TRBV4-1; clone_size: .; j_call: TRBJ1-4; d_call: .; cdr3_aa: CASSQSRSRAEEKLFF
v_call: TRBV12-3/TRBV12-4; clone_size: .; j_call: TRBJ2-1; d_call: .; cdr3_aa: CASSFSDEQFF
v_call: TRBV19; clone_size: .; j_call: TRBJ1-2; d_call: .; cdr3_aa: CASSLQTPGNSGPYGYTF
v_call: TRBV6-5; clone_size: .; j_call: TRBJ2-7; d_call: TRBD1; cdr3_aa: CASSQGGQGVEQYF
v_call: TRBV6-6; clone_size: .; j_call: TRBJ2-1; d_call: TRBD1; cdr3_aa: CASGVDREWDEQFF
v_call: TRBV5-6; clone_size: many; j_call: TRBJ1-2; d_call: TRBD1; cdr3_aa: CASSLGTGGDTF
v_call: TRBV6-6; clone_size: .; j_call: TRBJ1-5; d_call: .; cdr3_aa: CASSGSGNQPQHF
v_call: TRBV7-9; clone_size: few; j_call: TRBJ2-1; d_call: .; cdr3_aa: CASSEDLEQFF
v_call: TRBV5-1; clone_size: few; j_call: TRBJ1-1; d_call: .; cdr3_aa: CASGPQPRGLNTEAFF
v_call: TRBV5-3; clone_size: .; j_call: TRBJ2-1; d_call: TRBD1; cdr3_aa: CARIKTERGTGRAYNEQFF
v_call: TRBV7-6; clone_size: .; j_call: TRBJ2-1; d_call: TRBD2; cdr3_aa: CASSLGGPSSGKGHNEQFF
v_call: TRBV28; clone_size: .; j_call: TRBJ2-1; d_call: .; cdr3_aa: CASSSPGIYNEQFF
v_call: TRBV7-7; clone_size: once; j_call: TRBJ2-3; d_call: TRBD2; cdr3_aa: CASSLSSGTTDTQYF
v_call: TRBV7-9; clone_size: .; j_call: TRBJ1-5; d_call: .; cdr3_aa: CASSLVGASNQPQHF
v_call: TRBV18; clone_size: .; j_call: TRBJ1-2; d_call: TRBD1; cdr3_aa: CASSGQGMYYGYTF
v_call: TRBV6-4; clone_size: .; j_call: TRBJ2-3; d_call: .; cdr3_aa: CASSVQVTDTQYF
v_call: TRBV27; clone_size: .; j_call: TRBJ2-1; d_call: .; cdr3_aa: CASSSTGLPEFF
v_call: TRBV23-1; clone_size: once; j_call: TRBJ1-2; d_call: .; cdr3_aa: CASSRPQYYGYTF
v_call: TRBV7-8; clone_size: once; j_call: TRBJ2-5; d_call: TRBD2; cdr3_aa: CASGRTSGETQYF
v_call: TRBV7-2; clone_size: .; j_call: TRBJ2-3; d_call: .; cdr3_aa: CASSQNRASSGTQYF
v_call: TRBV28; clone_size: .; j_call: TRBJ2-7; d_call: TRBD2; cdr3_aa: CASRTSGGQVYEQYF
v_call: TRBV5-4; clone_size: .; j_call: TRBJ2-5; d_call: .; cdr3_aa: CASSLGFGLQETQYF
v_call: TRBV5-1; clone_size: .; j_call: TRBJ2-7; d_call: .; cdr3_aa: CASSPAWVGGSEQYF
v_call: TRBV4-2; clone_size: .; j_call: TRBJ1-2; d_call: TRBD1; cdr3_aa: CASSRGTEGYGYTF
v_call: TRBV5-8; clone_size: few; j_call: TRBJ2-3; d_call: TRBD2; cdr3_aa: CASSWGGTSGSGRTDTQYF
v_call: TRBV28; clone_size: .; j_call: TRBJ1-2; d_call: TRBD1; cdr3_aa: CASGDRGYGYTF
v_call: TRBV25-1; clone_size: once; j_call: TRBJ2-5; d_call: TRBD1; cdr3_aa: CASTSSKGAVGTQYF
v_call: TRBV9; clone_size: .; j_call: TRBJ1-6; d_call: TRBD1; cdr3_aa: CASSVAGTGTNSPLHF
v_call: TRBV10-3; clone_size: .; j_call: TRBJ2-7; d_call: .; cdr3_aa: CAISVGSSYEQYF
v_call: TRBV3-1/TRBV3-2; clone_size: once; j_call: TRBJ2-7; d_call: TRBD1; cdr3_aa: CASSERTGGDEQYF
v_call: TRBV10-3; clone_size: .; j_call: TRBJ2-2; d_call: TRBD2; cdr3_aa: CAISRLASPGELFF